The clone carrying this TCR beta chain was recorded only once. The data are from a study of blood T cell repertoires in COVID-19. Across the whole study: Sites in the United States, Italy and Spain provided acute and convalescent COVID-19 samples.

How the authors handled the data: Reference gene primer amplification in the assay estimated nucleated cell counts. The protocol was immunoSEQ multiplex PCR, while the TCRdb copy is restricted to in-frame clones and leaves out a portion. That table furnishes V, J and clone size, whereas the DNA furnished D and trimming. The data contain roughly 220,000 clones, about 85% of them singletons. What was sequenced was peripheral blood. The sequence was collected from a woman in her sixties who had recovered from COVID-19.

The CDR3 coding sequence is TGTGCCAGCAGGGACGCGGGGGCCGGCACAGATACGCAGTATTTT. It specifies CASRDAGAGTDTQYF. The genes are TRBV6-5 and TRBJ2-3, with a tentative D call TRBD2 (7 bases). Germline V gives CDR1 MNHEY, CDR2 SVGAGI. The V end lost 6 bases, the J end lost 1 base, and 14 bases lay between the germline ends. This CDR3 is 15 amino acids long.